This T cell receptor beta chain was recorded in a study of T cell changes during pregnancy in multiple sclerosis. The table came from immunoSEQ multiplex PCR; TCRdb's copy has only in-frame clones and leaves some out. The sample contains approximately 70,000 clones, approximately 90% of which appear only once. The CDR3 covers 14 residues. Between the trimmed V and J ends, which lost 4 bases and 10 bases, there was a span of 19 bases. Germline CDR1 is MGHRA and CDR2 is YSYEKL. Specimen: peripheral blood, collected after pregnancy. The V gene is TRBV4-1, the J gene TRBJ2-5, with D possibly being TRBD2 (5 bases). This receptor was obtained from a female donor with multiple sclerosis, enrolled in a pregnancy study. This CDR3 is CASSPLRGNVDQYF. In nucleotides, the CDR3 is TGCGCCAGCAGCCCCCTCCGAGGGAACGTCGACCAGTACTTC.